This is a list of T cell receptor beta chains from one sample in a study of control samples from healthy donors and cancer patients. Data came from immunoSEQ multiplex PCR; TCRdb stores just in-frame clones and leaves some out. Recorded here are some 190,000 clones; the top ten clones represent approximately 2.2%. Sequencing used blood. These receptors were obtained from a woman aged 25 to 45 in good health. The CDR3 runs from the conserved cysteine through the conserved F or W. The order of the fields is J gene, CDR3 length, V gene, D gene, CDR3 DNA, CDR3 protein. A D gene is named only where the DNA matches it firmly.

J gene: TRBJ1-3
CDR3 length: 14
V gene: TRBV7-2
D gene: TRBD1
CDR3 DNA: TGTGCCAGCAGCTTCCAGGGGGGAGGAAACACCATATATTTT
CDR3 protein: CASSFQGGGNTIYF

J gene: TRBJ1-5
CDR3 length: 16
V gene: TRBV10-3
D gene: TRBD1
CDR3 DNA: TGTGCCATCAGTGCCCCGACAGGGGCCCTCAATCAGCCCCAGCATTTT
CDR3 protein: CAISAPTGALNQPQHF

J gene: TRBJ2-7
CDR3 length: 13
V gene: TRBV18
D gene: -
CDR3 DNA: TGTGCCAGCTCACCACCATCGGGCTACGAGCAGTACTTC
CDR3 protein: CASSPPSGYEQYF

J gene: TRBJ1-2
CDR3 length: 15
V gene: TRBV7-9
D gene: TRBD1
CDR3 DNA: TGTGCCAGCAGCACCTACAGGGGCAGATCAGGAGGCTACACCTTC
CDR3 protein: CASSTYRGRSGGYTF

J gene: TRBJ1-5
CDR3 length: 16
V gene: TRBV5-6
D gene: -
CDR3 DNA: TGTGCCAGCAGCTACAAAGGCCCACGGAGCAATCAGCCCCAGCATTTT
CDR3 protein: CASSYKGPRSNQPQHF

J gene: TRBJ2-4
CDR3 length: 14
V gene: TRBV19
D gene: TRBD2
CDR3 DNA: TGTGCCAGTAGCGTTGACCCCGCCGGGAGGATTCAGTACTTC
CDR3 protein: CASSVDPAGRIQYF

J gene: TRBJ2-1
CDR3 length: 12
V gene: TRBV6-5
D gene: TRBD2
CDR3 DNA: TGTGCCAGCAGTTACTCGGGACTAGAGCAGTTCTTC
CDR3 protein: CASSYSGLEQFF

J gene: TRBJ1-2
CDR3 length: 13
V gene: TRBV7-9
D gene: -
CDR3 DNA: TGTGCCAGCAGCTTAGGACAGAAATATGGCTACACCTTC
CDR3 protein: CASSLGQKYGYTF

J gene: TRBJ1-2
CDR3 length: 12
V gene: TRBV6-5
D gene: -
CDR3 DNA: TGTGCCAGCACACGGGACGGCCATGGCTACACCTTC
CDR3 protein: CASTRDGHGYTF

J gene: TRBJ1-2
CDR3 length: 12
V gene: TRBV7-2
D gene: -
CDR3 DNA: TGTGCCAGCAGCCAGGTCGGCTATGGCTACACCTTC
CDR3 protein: CASSQVGYGYTF

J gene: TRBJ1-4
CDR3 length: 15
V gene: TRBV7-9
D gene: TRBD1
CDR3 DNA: TGTGCCAGCAGCTTAGCGTCGCAGGGGGATGAAAAACTGTTTTTT
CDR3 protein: CASSLASQGDEKLFF

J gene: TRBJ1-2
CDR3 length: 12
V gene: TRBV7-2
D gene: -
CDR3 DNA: TGTGCCAGCAGCTTCGACTCCTATGGCTACACCTTC
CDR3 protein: CASSFDSYGYTF

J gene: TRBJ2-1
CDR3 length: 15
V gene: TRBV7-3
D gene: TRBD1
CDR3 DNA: TGTGCCAGCAGCTCGGACAGGGGGCTTAGGAATGAGCAGTTCTTC
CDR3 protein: CASSSDRGLRNEQFF

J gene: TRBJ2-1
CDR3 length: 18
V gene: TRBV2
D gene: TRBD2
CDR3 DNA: TGTGCCAGCATGGGCGGGCGCCAGCGGGGGTACTCCTACAATGAGCAGTTCTTC
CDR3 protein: CASMGGRQRGYSYNEQFF

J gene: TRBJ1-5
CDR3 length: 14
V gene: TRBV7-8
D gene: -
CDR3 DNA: TGTGCCAGCAGCTTAATTCCAGGAGGTCAGCCCCAGCATTTT
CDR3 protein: CASSLIPGGQPQHF

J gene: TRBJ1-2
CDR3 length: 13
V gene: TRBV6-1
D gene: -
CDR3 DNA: TGTGCCAGCAGTGAAGCGAGTGTAGAGGGCTACACCTTC
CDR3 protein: CASSEASVEGYTF

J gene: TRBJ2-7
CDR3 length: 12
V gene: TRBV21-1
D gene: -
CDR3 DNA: TGTGCCAGCAGCAGGGGCCCATACGAGCAGTACTTC
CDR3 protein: CASSRGPYEQYF

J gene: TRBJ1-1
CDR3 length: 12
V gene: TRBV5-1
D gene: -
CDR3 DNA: TGCGCCAGCAGCTCCCTGGCCGGGGCGGCTTTCTTT
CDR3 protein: CASSSLAGAAFF

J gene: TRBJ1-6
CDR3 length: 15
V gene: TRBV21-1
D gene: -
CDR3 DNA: TGTGCCAGCAGCAGGAGACAGGGGTTTGGTTCACCCCTCCACTTT
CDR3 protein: CASSRRQGFGSPLHF

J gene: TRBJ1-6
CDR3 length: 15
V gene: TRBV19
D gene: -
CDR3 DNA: TGTGCCAGTATGGCGGAGGTATCATACAATTCACCCCTCCACTTT
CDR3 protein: CASMAEVSYNSPLHF

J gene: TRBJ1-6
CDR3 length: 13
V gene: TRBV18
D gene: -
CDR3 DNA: TGTGCCAGCTCACCAGACTTGGATTCACCCCTCCACTTT
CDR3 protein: CASSPDLDSPLHF

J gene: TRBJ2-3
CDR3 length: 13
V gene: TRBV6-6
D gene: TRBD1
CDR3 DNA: TGTGCCAGCAGTTACGGGACAGAAGATACGCAGTATTTT
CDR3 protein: CASSYGTEDTQYF

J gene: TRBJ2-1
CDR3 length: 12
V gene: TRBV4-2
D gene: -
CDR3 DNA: TGTGCCAGCAGCCAAGACGGGGGTGAGCAGTTCTTC
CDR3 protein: CASSQDGGEQFF

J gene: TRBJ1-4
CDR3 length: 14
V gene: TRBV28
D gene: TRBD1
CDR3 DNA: TGTGCCAGCAGTTACAGGGGTGGAAATGAAAAACTGTTTTTT
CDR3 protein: CASSYRGGNEKLFF

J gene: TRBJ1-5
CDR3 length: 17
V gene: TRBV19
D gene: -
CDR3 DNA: TGTGCCAGTAGTATAGAGGGACACTCCTTCAGGAATCAGCCCCAGCATTTT
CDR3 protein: CASSIEGHSFRNQPQHF

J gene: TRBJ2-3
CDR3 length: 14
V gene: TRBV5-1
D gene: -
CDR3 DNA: TGCGCCAGCAGCTTGGAAGTGGCCACAGATACGCAGTATTTT
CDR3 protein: CASSLEVATDTQYF

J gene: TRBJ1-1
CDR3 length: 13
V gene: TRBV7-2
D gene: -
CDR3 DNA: TGTGCCAGCAGCCAGACAGGGAACACTGAAGCTTTCTTT
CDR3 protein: CASSQTGNTEAFF

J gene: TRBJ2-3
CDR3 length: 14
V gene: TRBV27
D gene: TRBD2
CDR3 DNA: TGTGCCAGCAGTTTGGGACTAGAGGGTGATACGCAGTATTTT
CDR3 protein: CASSLGLEGDTQYF

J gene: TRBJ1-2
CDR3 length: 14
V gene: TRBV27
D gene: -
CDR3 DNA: TGTGCCACCTCAACCGGGGGGGTAGGATATGGCTACACCTTC
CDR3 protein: CATSTGGVGYGYTF

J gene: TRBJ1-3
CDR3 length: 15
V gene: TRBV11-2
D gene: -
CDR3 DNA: TGTGCCAGCAGCCAGACCCGGGGTGCTGGAAACACCATATATTTT
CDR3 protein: CASSQTRGAGNTIYF

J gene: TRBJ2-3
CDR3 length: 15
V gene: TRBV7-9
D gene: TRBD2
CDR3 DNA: TGTGCCAGCAGCTTAGGAGGGCGGGGGAGTTATACGCAGTATTTT
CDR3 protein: CASSLGGRGSYTQYF

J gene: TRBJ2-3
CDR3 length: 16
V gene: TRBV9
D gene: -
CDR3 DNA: TGTGCCAGCAGCGTAGCCCCGGGACGGATCACAGATACGCAGTATTTT
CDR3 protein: CASSVAPGRITDTQYF

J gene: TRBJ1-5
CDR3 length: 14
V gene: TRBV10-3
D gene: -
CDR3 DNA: TGTGCCATCAGTGAGTCGACTAGCAATCAGCCCCAGCATTTT
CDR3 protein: CAISESTSNQPQHF

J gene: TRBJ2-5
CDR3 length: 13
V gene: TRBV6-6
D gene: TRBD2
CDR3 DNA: TGTGCCAGCACCGGACTAGAACGAGAGACCCAGTACTTC
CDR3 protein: CASTGLERETQYF

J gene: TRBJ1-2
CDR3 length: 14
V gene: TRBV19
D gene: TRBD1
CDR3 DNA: TGTGCCAGTAGTACCCAGGGACAGAGTAGTGGCTACACCTTC
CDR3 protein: CASSTQGQSSGYTF

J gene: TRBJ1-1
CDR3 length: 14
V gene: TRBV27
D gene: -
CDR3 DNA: TGTGCCAGCAGTTTAATCCTAGGGGACACTGAAGCTTTCTTT
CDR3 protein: CASSLILGDTEAFF

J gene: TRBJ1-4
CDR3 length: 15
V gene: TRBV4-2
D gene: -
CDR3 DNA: TGTGCCAGCAGCCAAGTCGAAGCAACTAATGAAAAACTGTTTTTT
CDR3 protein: CASSQVEATNEKLFF

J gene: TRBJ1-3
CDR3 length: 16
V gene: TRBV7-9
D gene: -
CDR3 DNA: TGTGCCAGCAGCTTAGCGCTAAGGGAATTCGGAAACACCATATATTTT
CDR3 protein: CASSLALREFGNTIYF

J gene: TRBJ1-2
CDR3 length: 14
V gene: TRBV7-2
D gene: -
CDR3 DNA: TGTGCCAGCAGCTCCAGGCCGCCTGGGGGTGGCTACACCTTC
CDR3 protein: CASSSRPPGGGYTF

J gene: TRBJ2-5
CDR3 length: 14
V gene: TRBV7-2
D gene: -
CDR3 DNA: TGTGCCAGCAGCTACCAGGGAGGGGGGGAGACCCAGTACTTC
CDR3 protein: CASSYQGGGETQYF

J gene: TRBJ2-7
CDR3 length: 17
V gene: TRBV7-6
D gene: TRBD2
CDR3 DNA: TGTGCCAGCAGCTTAGGCCTCGGGAGGGGCAGTCGTAACGAGCAGTACTTC
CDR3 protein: CASSLGLGRGSRNEQYF

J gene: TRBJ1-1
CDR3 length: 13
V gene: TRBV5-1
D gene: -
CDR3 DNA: TGCGCCAGCAGCTTGACAGAGAACACTGAAGCTTTCTTT
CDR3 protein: CASSLTENTEAFF

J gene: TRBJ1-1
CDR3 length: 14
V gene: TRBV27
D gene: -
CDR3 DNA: TGTGCCAGCAGTTTACGACAGATGAACACTGAAGCTTTCTTT
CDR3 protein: CASSLRQMNTEAFF

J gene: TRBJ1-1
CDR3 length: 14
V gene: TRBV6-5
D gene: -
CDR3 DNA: TGTGCCAGCAGTTACGCGGACAGCCGCACTGAAGCTTTCTTT
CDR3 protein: CASSYADSRTEAFF

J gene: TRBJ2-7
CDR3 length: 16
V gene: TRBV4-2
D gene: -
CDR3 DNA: TGTGCCAGCAGCCAAGTCGGAGAGGGGGGGGTCGACGAGCAGTACTTC
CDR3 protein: CASSQVGEGGVDEQYF

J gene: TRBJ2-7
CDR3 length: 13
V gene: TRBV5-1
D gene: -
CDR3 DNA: TGCGCCAGCAGCTCCGGACAGTACTACGAGCAGTACTTC
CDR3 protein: CASSSGQYYEQYF

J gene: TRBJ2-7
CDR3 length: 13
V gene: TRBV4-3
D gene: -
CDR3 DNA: TGCGCCAGCAGCCAAGGGGGCGGGTACGAGCAGTACTTC
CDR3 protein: CASSQGGGYEQYF